These 23 T cell receptor beta chains share one sample of origin, sequenced in a study of technical replicates of blood from several donors. Profiled with immunoSEQ multiplex PCR; TCRdb holds only in-frame clones, not every one. The table lists tens of thousands of clones, about 92% of them singletons, with under 0.3% in the top ten. The sequenced sample was T cells isolated from PBMCs. All receptors derive from a human donor in good health.

The V call is TRBV19, the J call TRBJ1-1; 8 bases line up with TRBD1. The CDR3 spans 13 residues. V shed 8 bases and J 1 base; nucleotides not matched to a gene: 3. Per germline, CDR1 LNHDA and CDR2 SQIVND (reference sequence). DNA of the CDR3: TGTGCCAGTGGACAGGGACGGAACACTGAAGCTTTCTTT. This translates into CASGQGRNTEAFF.

The CDR3 DNA sequence: TGTGCCAGCTCCAAGGGGGGGACAACTGAAGCTTTCTTT. Amino acids: CASSKGGTTEAFF. The genes are TRBV18 and TRBJ1-1; D might be TRBD1 (6 bases). The CDR3 runs to 13 residues. Germline V gene data show CDR1 as KGHSH and CDR2 as LQKENI. The V gene lost 6 bases and the J gene lost 5 bases, with 13 bases spanning the gap.

The chain combines TRBV6-6 with TRBJ1-5, with D uncertain. This CDR3 is 16 amino acids long. Trimming removed 6 bases at V and 4 bases at J, with 19 bases between. Per germline, CDR1 MNHNY and CDR2 SVGAGI (reference sequence). DNA for the CDR3: TGTGCCAGCAGACCAAGGGAGGCCTTAGGAAATCAGCCCCAGCATTTT. The encoded protein is CASRPREALGNQPQHF.

This clone was seen a handful of times. The genes are TRBV10-3 and TRBJ1-5, with unresolved D. The CDR3 spans 15 residues. CDR1 is ENHRY and CDR2 is SYGVKD in the germline V gene. Trimming cost V 3 bases and J 3 bases, with 12 bases left between them. CDR3 bases: TGTGCCATCAGTGATGTCAAGGAGAACAATCAGCCCCAGCATTTT. It translates to CAISDVKENNQPQHF.

CDR3 region: CASRPQGTLNTEAFF. The CDR3, as DNA: TGTGCCAGCAGGCCCCAAGGGACACTGAACACTGAAGCTTTCTTT. The genes are TRBV28 and TRBJ1-1; tentative D call: TRBD1 (6 bases). The CDR3 is made up of 15 amino acids. Germline V lookup: CDR1 MDHEN, CDR2 SYDVKM. Trimming left V 6 bases short and J 0 bases short, with 14 bases between.

The chain links TRBV11-2 to TRBJ1-1, with TRBD1 as a possible D gene (6 bases). The CDR3 loop spans 15 amino acids. Trimming shortened V by 0 bases and J by 11 bases, and 19 bases separated the two germline ends. Germline V gene sequence: CDR1 SGHAT, CDR2 FQNNGV. The CDR3 DNA sequence: TGTGCCAGCAGCTTAGATGAGATAGGGACAACAGGGGCTTTCTTT. Residues: CASSLDEIGTTGAFF. The full variable domain, with the rest looked up from reference TRBV11-2 and TRBJ1-1, is EAGVAQSPRYKIIEKRQSVAFWCNPISGHATLYWYQQILGQGPKLLIQFQNNGVVDDSQLPKDRFSAERLKGVDSTLKIQPAKLEDSAVYLCASSLDEIGTTGAFFGQGTRLTVV.

The V gene is TRBV6-5, the J gene TRBJ1-2, with TRBD1 matching 7 bases. The V gene's germline CDR1 is MNHEY and CDR2 SVGAGI. Unmatched junction bases numbered 8, after V lost 6 bases and J lost 4 bases. The CDR3 runs 14 residues. As DNA, the CDR3 is TGTGCCAGCAGCCAAAGGGGGCAGGTCTATGGCTACACCTTC. Translated: CASSQRGQVYGYTF.

The chain couples TRBV11-3 to TRBJ1-2; D might be TRBD1 (5 bases). Trimming pared 2 bases from V and 4 bases from J, leaving 14 bases between. The length of the CDR3 is 15 residues. Germline values: CDR1 SGHNT, CDR2 YENEEA. The CDR3 DNA follows: TGTGCCAGCAGCTTACCGGGGGTGACCTCCTATGGCTACACCTTC. It translates to CASSLPGVTSYGYTF.

This sequence joins TRBV5-1 and TRBJ2-1, with 7 bases lining up with TRBD1. Trimming cost V 2 bases and J 0 bases; bases outside gene matches: 5. Germline CDR1 SGHRS, CDR2 YFSETQ. CDR3 length equals 16 residues. Here the CDR3 reads CASSLNRDSSYNEQFF. CDR3 DNA: TGCGCCAGCAGCTTAAACCGGGACAGCTCCTACAATGAGCAGTTCTTC.

The rearrangement links TRBV18 to TRBJ1-1; D is unresolved. Per germline, CDR1 KGHSH and CDR2 LQKENI. The V gene lost 3 bases and the J gene lost 1 base, with 15 bases spanning the gap. This CDR3 is 16 amino acids long. Here the CDR3 reads CASSPRTFIANTEAFF. The CDR3 nucleotides are TGTGCCAGCTCACCGAGAACTTTCATAGCGAACACTGAAGCTTTCTTT.

This chain joins TRBV27 and TRBJ2-7, with 8 nucleotides matching TRBD1. The junction had 10 bases not matched to a gene; V was cut back by 8 bases and J by 1 base. The CDR3 has 15 residues. Per the germline V gene, CDR1 is MNHEY and CDR2 is SMNVEV (reference sequence). The chain's CDR3 is CASGQGAKRSYEQYF. In nucleotides, the CDR3 is TGTGCCAGCGGGCAGGGGGCGAAGAGGTCCTACGAGCAGTACTTC.

The chain recombines TRBV2 with TRBJ1-6; no clear D gene. CDR1 is SNHLY and CDR2 is FYNNEI in the germline V gene. This CDR3 is built from 14 residues. With 4 bases removed from V and 5 bases from J, the gap between germline ends came to 9 bases. CDR3 coding DNA: TGTGCCAGCAGTGCGGACGGGAATAATTCACCCCTCCACTTT. Translating it yields CASSADGNNSPLHF.

The gene calls are TRBV27 and TRBJ1-2; 8 bases are shared with TRBD1. Germline V gene lookup returns CDR1 MNHEY and CDR2 SMNVEV (reference sequence). The length of the CDR3 is 15 residues. After removal of 5 bases from V and 1 base from J, the junction contained 6 bases not matched to a gene. The CDR3 is CASSPLTGVNYGYTF. CDR3 bases: TGTGCCAGCAGTCCGCTGACAGGGGTTAACTATGGCTACACCTTC.

The V and J genes are TRBV6-1 and TRBJ2-5; 12 bases are shared with TRBD2. Trimming took 2 bases from V and 0 from J; bases not matched to a gene: 10. This CDR3 region has 19 residues. Germline assignment: CDR1 MNHNS and CDR2 SASEGT. CDR3 sequence reads: CASSEHSGLAGTYQETQYF. For the CDR3, the DNA is TGTGCCAGCAGTGAACATAGCGGACTAGCGGGGACCTACCAAGAGACCCAGTACTTC.

The J gene is TRBJ2-3, the V gene TRBV4-1; TRBD2 matches at 9 bases. V shed 0 bases, J shed 4 bases, and the junction held 8 bases outside the gene matches. Per the germline V gene, CDR1 is MGHRA and CDR2 is YSYEKL. The CDR3 extends over 17 amino acids. The CDR3 loop is CASSQEGGGGVADTQYF. The CDR3 DNA is TGCGCCAGCAGCCAAGAGGGAGGCGGGGGGGTCGCAGATACGCAGTATTTT.

The chain joins TRBV7-2 to TRBJ2-3; no clear D gene. The CDR3 spans 14 residues. Germline-derived CDR1 and CDR2 are SGHTA and FQGNSA. Trimming pared 1 base from V and 2 bases from J, leaving 7 bases between. The DNA for the CDR3 is TGTGCCAGCAGCTTAGTGGGCCTCACAGATACGCAGTATTTT. Its protein product is CASSLVGLTDTQYF. The full variable domain, completed using reference TRBV7-2 and TRBJ2-3, is GAGVSQSPSNKVTEKGKDVELRCDPISGHTALYWYRQSLGQGLEFLIYFQGNSAPDKSGLPSDRFSAERTGGSVSTLTIQRTQQEDSAVYLCASSLVGLTDTQYFGPGTRLTVL.

The CDR3 DNA is TGTGCCACCAGCATCTCCGGGACAGGGGACTACGAGCAGTACTTC. It yields the protein CATSISGTGDYEQYF. V gene TRBV15 combines with J gene TRBJ2-7; 10 bases line up with TRBD1. The junction had 6 bases not matched to a gene; V was cut back by 4 bases and J by 3 bases. CDR1 LNHNV and CDR2 YYDKDF come from the germline V gene (reference sequence). The CDR3 contains 15 residues.

The rearrangement uses TRBV7-2 and TRBJ1-2, with D unresolved. Germline CDR1 is SGHTA and CDR2 is FQGNSA. The length of the CDR3 is 11 residues. The V end was cut by 3 bases, the J end by 8 bases, with 7 bases between. The CDR3: CASSFSGGYTF. The CDR3 DNA reads TGTGCCAGCAGCTTTTCCGGGGGCTACACCTTC.

The rearrangement uses TRBV19 and TRBJ2-1; 7 nucleotides line up with TRBD1. The V segment lost 5 bases and the J segment 9 bases; nucleotides outside the gene matches: 7. The CDR3 covers 13 residues. Germline CDR1 reads LNHDA; CDR2 reads SQIVND (reference sequence). The CDR3 DNA sequence: TGTGCCAGTAGTGTGACAGGGACGCCTGAGCAGTTCTTC. Translating gives CASSVTGTPEQFF.

The rearrangement uses TRBV28 and TRBJ2-7, with a weak D call TRBD2 (6 bases). Germline V gene data show CDR1 as MDHEN and CDR2 as SYDVKM. Trimming shortened V by 6 bases and J by 1 base, and 16 bases separated the two germline ends. The CDR3 runs 15 residues. The CDR3 coding sequence is TGTGCCAGCAGCCCGGGTCTAGCGAGTTCCTACGAGCAGTACTTC. Protein sequence: CASSPGLASSYEQYF.

The chain has TRBV10-3 and TRBJ2-7; TRBD2 agrees at 9 bases. V was pared by 2 bases and J by 0 bases, with 5 bases of the junction left unmatched. Germline CDR1 and CDR2: ENHRY and SYGVKD. CDR3 length equals 16 residues. The CDR3 loop reads CAISETLAGSSYEQYF. The CDR3 region has the DNA TGTGCCATCAGTGAGACTCTAGCGGGATCCTCCTACGAGCAGTACTTC.

This chain connects TRBV10-2 to TRBJ2-2, with D possibly matching TRBD1 (5 bases). The CDR3 sequence is 15 residues long. With 3 bases removed from V and 1 base from J, the gap between germline ends came to 9 bases. Germline V CDR1 and CDR2: WSHSY, SAAADI. The CDR3 region has the DNA TGCGCCAGCAGTGATTGGGGCCGGAACACCGGGGAGCTGTTTTTT. Translated, it gives CASSDWGRNTGELFF.

The chain carries TRBV2 and TRBJ1-1; 7 nucleotides line up with TRBD1. The V gene end was trimmed by 4 bases and the J gene end by 0 bases; junction bases not matched to a gene: 2. The CDR3 is made up of 14 amino acids. Germline lookup yields CDR1 SNHLY and CDR2 FYNNEI. CDR3 loop: CASSVQGMNTEAFF. CDR3 coding DNA: TGTGCCAGCAGTGTACAGGGGATGAACACTGAAGCTTTCTTT.